Below are 24 T cell receptor beta chains sequenced from a single sample in a study of T cell responses to AZD1222 COVID-19 vaccine. Clones were read by immunoSEQ multiplex PCR, and TCRdb kept only the in-frame ones, dropping some. Here the sample spans some 190,000 clones, roughly 91% being singletons. The material was peripheral blood, obtained 28 days after the second AZD1222 dose. These receptors originate from an adult who received the AZD1222 COVID-19 vaccine.

The V gene is TRBV5-1, the J gene TRBJ1-4; D gene uncertain. This CDR3 spans 16 amino acids. In germline, CDR1 is SGHRS, CDR2 YFSETQ. V lost 4 bases, J lost 4 bases, and 17 bases lay in between. In DNA, the CDR3 is TGCGCCAGCAGCCCTACACGGGGAGTAGATAATGAAAAACTGTTTTTT. This gives the protein CASSPTRGVDNEKLFF.

J is TRBJ1-5 and V is TRBV7-2; TRBD1 is a possible D gene (5 bases). The germline V and J ends were trimmed by 1 base and 3 bases, with 10 bases remaining between them. CDR1 is SGHTA and CDR2 is FQGNSA in the germline V gene. The CDR3 spans 15 residues. This CDR3 is CASSLDGALNQPQHF. CDR3 nucleotides: TGTGCCAGCAGCTTAGACGGGGCCCTCAATCAGCCCCAGCATTTT.

This chain joins TRBV2 and TRBJ2-1, with a weak D call TRBD2 (5 bases). Germline CDR1 is SNHLY and CDR2 is FYNNEI. V was trimmed by 4 bases and J by 4 bases, leaving 8 bases between them. The CDR3 runs to 13 residues. Here the CDR3 DNA reads TGTGCCAGCAGTGGGACTTTGTACAATGAGCAGTTCTTC. Encoded protein: CASSGTLYNEQFF.

The chain has TRBV6-6 and TRBJ2-5; 9 positions match TRBD2. CDR3 size: 13 residues. Germline loops: CDR1 MNHNY, CDR2 SVGAGI (reference sequence). Losses at the gene ends were 10 bases for V and 2 bases for J; bases not matched to a gene: 5. This CDR3 is CAISAGGQETQYF. In DNA form, the CDR3 reads TGTGCCATTTCTGCGGGGGGGCAAGAGACCCAGTACTTC.

The V gene is TRBV6-5, the J gene TRBJ1-3; D ambiguous. The germline CDR1 and CDR2 sequences are MNHEY and SVGAGI. The length of the CDR3 is 13 residues. V lost 7 bases and J lost 0, with 7 bases in between. The CDR3 DNA is TGTGCCAGCAAGGTCAGCTCTGGAAACACCATATATTTT. Its protein product is CASKVSSGNTIYF.

CDR3 protein: CASRLAFDEQFF. The CDR3, as DNA: TGTGCCAGCAGGCTAGCGTTTGATGAGCAGTTCTTC. V and J are TRBV2 and TRBJ2-1, with D possibly being TRBD2 (6 bases). V was trimmed by 6 bases and J by 8 bases, leaving 11 bases between them. The CDR3 extends over 12 amino acids. Germline V gives CDR1 SNHLY, CDR2 FYNNEI.

This clone was seen only a few times. Other DNA sequences in the same sample also yield this CDR3. This sequence joins TRBV18 and TRBJ1-1; 11 bases align to TRBD1. Per the germline V gene, CDR1 is KGHSH and CDR2 is LQKENI. With V trimmed by 6 bases and J by 4 bases, 4 bases remained unmatched. The CDR3 has 14 residues. The CDR3 loop reads CASSPGTGGTEAFF. The CDR3 DNA is TGTGCCAGCTCTCCCGGGACAGGGGGCACTGAAGCTTTCTTT.

This sequence joins TRBV9 and TRBJ1-2; D unclear. The CDR3 is 13 residues long. The germline CDR1 and CDR2 sequences are SGDLS and YYNGEE. The V gene lost 4 bases and the J gene lost 4 bases, with 11 bases spanning the gap. The CDR3 DNA follows: TGTGCCAGCAGCTTGGACTCCTTCTATGGCTACACCTTC. Translated: CASSLDSFYGYTF.

The rearrangement uses TRBV11-1 and TRBJ2-7, with 7 bases matching TRBD1. Germline V gives CDR1 SGHAT, CDR2 FQDESV (reference sequence). The CDR3 runs 15 residues. V lost 1 base, J lost 5 bases, and 8 bases stayed unmatched. The CDR3 bases are TGTGCCAGCAGCTTAGGGGGGACAGTGGCCCACGAGCAGTACTTC. Its translation is CASSLGGTVAHEQYF.

This rearrangement joins TRBV7-6 to TRBJ1-5; 7 bases fit TRBD1. Trimming cost V 5 bases and J 3 bases; bases outside gene matches: 10. This CDR3 spans 16 amino acids. The germline gives CDR1 SGHVS, CDR2 FNYEAQ. DNA for the CDR3: TGTGCCAGCAGCGGGGGGCAGGGGGGATTCAATCAGCCCCAGCATTTT. Encoded protein: CASSGGQGGFNQPQHF.

The chain carries TRBV12-3 or TRBV12-4 and TRBJ1-1; D perhaps matches TRBD1 (5 bases). The CDR3 has 13 amino acids. V dropped 2 bases and J dropped 11 bases, with 15 bases sitting between them. The CDR3 DNA sequence: TGTGCCAGCAGTTTAATAGGGGAAGGAAGGGCTTTCTTT. As protein: CASSLIGEGRAFF.

The chain employs TRBV3-1 (or the pseudogene TRBV3-2) and TRBJ1-1; D call uncertain. The CDR3 loop spans 13 amino acids. With 3 bases removed from V and 8 bases from J, the gap between germline ends came to 13 bases. The germline gives CDR1 LGHDT, CDR2 YNNKEL (reference sequence). The CDR3 reads CASSHLQDLEAFF. The CDR3 DNA sequence: TGTGCCAGCAGCCACTTGCAGGACCTAGAAGCTTTCTTT.

The chain uses TRBV28 and TRBJ1-5; a possible D gene is TRBD1 (5 bases). Germline CDR1 MDHEN, CDR2 SYDVKM. The CDR3 has 15 residues. Trimming pared 5 bases from V and 5 bases from J, leaving 16 bases between. The CDR3 sequence: CASSPRLGGYQPQHF. The CDR3 bases are TGTGCCAGCAGTCCAAGGTTGGGGGGATATCAGCCCCAGCATTTT.

The chain employs TRBV9 and TRBJ2-5; maybe TRBD2 (6 bases). The CDR3 totals 16 residues. Trimming removed 3 bases at V and 1 base at J, with 16 bases between. Germline lookup yields CDR1 SGDLS and CDR2 YYNGEE. CDR3 coding DNA: TGTGCCAGCAGCGGCCCCTTCCGGGACTCCCAAGAGACCCAGTACTTC. It is translated as CASSGPFRDSQETQYF.

V gene TRBV7-3 combines with J gene TRBJ2-5, with 13 bases fitting TRBD2. CDR3 size: 16 residues. From germline, CDR1 is SGHTA and CDR2 FQGTGA. V dropped 5 bases and J dropped 2; count of bases not matched to a gene: 5. CDR3 region: CASSRTSGGQQETQYF. CDR3 DNA: TGTGCCAGCAGCAGGACTAGCGGGGGCCAACAAGAGACCCAGTACTTC.

The chain employs TRBV6-4 and TRBJ2-1, with TRBD2 identical over 9 bases. Germline values: CDR1 MRHNA, CDR2 SNTAGT. This CDR3 is 14 amino acids long. With V trimmed by 9 bases and J by 5 bases, 8 bases remained unmatched. The CDR3 nucleotides are TGTGCCAGAGCTTTAGCGGGAGCTAACAATGAGCAGTTCTTC. Its translation is CARALAGANNEQFF.

V gene TRBV6-5 combines with J gene TRBJ2-2; tentative D call: TRBD2 (5 bases). The length of the CDR3 is 14 residues. V was pared by 0 bases and J by 8 bases, with 10 bases between. Germline V gene sequence: CDR1 MNHEY, CDR2 SVGAGI. The CDR3 DNA sequence: TGTGCCAGCAGTTACTCGAGGACTCAAGGGGAGCTGTTTTTT. This sequence encodes CASSYSRTQGELFF.

This clone was detected once. This chain uses TRBV9 with TRBJ2-1; 16 nucleotides match TRBD2. The germline V gene encodes CDR1 SGDLS and CDR2 YYNGEE. J lost 5 bases, V lost 0 bases, and 8 bases had no gene match. This CDR3 is built from 19 residues. CDR3 residues: CASSVATGTSGRADNEQFF. The CDR3 bases are TGTGCCAGCAGCGTAGCTACAGGGACTAGCGGGAGGGCCGACAATGAGCAGTTCTTC.

The rearrangement uses TRBV30 and TRBJ1-2; TRBD1 aligns across 10 bases. Germline V lookup: CDR1 GTSNPN, CDR2 SVGIG (reference sequence). The CDR3 runs 14 residues. Trimming removed 1 base from V and 4 bases from J; junction bases left unmatched: 3. The CDR3 bases are TGTGCCTGGAGTGGAAGGACAGGGGGCTATGGCTACACCTTC. Its translation is CAWSGRTGGYGYTF.

The chain recombines TRBV5-1 with TRBJ2-3, with TRBD1 matching 8 bases. The germline V gene has CDR1 SGHRS and CDR2 YFSETQ. This CDR3 has 14 amino acids. Trimming at V came to 5 bases and at J to 3 bases, leaving 5 bases not matched to a gene. The CDR3 nucleotides read TGCGCCAGCAGTAAGGGACAGGAGACAGATACGCAGTATTTT. It is translated as CASSKGQETDTQYF.

The CDR3 here is CASSTGQGSPSTDTQYF. DNA of the CDR3: TGTGCCAGCAGCACGGGACAGGGGTCTCCTAGCACAGATACGCAGTATTTT. The V call is TRBV7-3, the J call TRBJ2-3; 10 bases fit TRBD1. CDR3 length: 17 amino acids. The V gene's germline CDR1 is SGHTA and CDR2 FQGTGA. V trimming: 5 bases; J trimming: 0 bases; junction bases outside the gene matches: 8.

This clone occurred a few times. This chain uses TRBV6-2 or TRBV6-3 with TRBJ2-2, with D possibly being TRBD2 (6 bases). This CDR3 spans 16 amino acids. Trimming took off 4 bases at V and 0 bases at J, with 12 bases between the two ends. The germline CDR1 and CDR2 sequences are MNHEY and SVGEGT. The CDR3 DNA reads as TGTGCCAGCAGTTCGTCTCCGGGGGCGAACACCGGGGAGCTGTTTTTT. This translates into CASSSSPGANTGELFF.

The chain couples TRBV3-1 (or the pseudogene TRBV3-2) to TRBJ2-5; D may be TRBD1 (5 bases). This CDR3 is built from 16 residues. The V gene's germline CDR1 is LGHDT and CDR2 YNNKEL (reference sequence). Trimming left V 3 bases short and J 1 base short, with 15 bases between. The chain's CDR3 is CASSHRVGVVQETQYF. DNA of the CDR3: TGTGCCAGCAGCCACAGGGTAGGGGTCGTCCAAGAGACCCAGTACTTC.

V usage is TRBV3-1 (or the pseudogene TRBV3-2) and J usage is TRBJ1-2, with D hard to call. The CDR3 runs 15 residues. V lost 0 bases, J lost 2 bases, and 10 bases lay in between. The germline gives CDR1 LGHDT, CDR2 YNNKEL (reference sequence). The CDR3 nucleotides read TGTGCCAGCAGCCAAGATGGGGTATCGAACTATGGCTACACCTTC. Protein: CASSQDGVSNYGYTF.